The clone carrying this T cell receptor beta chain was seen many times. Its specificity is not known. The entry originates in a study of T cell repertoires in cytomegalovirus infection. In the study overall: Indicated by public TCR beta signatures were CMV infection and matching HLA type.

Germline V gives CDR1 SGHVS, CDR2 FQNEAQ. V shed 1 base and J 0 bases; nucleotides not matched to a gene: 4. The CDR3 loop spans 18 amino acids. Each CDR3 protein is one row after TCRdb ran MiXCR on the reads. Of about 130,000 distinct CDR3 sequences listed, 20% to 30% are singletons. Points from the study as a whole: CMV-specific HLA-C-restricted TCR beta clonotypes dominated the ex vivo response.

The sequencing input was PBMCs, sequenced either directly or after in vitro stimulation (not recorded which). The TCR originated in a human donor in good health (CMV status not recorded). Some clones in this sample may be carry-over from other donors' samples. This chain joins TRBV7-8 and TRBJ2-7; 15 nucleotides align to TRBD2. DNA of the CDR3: TGTGCCAGCAGCTTAGGGACTAGCGGGAGGGGTAGCTCCTACGAGCAGTACGTC. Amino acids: CASSLGTSGRGSSYEQYV.